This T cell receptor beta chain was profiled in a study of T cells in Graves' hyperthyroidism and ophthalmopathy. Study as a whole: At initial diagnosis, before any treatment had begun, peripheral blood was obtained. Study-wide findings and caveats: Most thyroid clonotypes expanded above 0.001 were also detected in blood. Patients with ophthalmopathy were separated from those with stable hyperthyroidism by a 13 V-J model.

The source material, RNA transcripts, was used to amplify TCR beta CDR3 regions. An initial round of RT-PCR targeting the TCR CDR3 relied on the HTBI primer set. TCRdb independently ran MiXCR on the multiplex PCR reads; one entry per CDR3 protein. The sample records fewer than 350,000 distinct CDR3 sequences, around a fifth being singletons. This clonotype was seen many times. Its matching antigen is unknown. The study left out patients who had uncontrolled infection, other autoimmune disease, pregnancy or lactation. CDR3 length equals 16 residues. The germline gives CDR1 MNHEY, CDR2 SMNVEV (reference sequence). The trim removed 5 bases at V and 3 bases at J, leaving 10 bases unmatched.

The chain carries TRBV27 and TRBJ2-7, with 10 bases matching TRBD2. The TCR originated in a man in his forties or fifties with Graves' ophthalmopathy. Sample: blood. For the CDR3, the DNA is TGTGCCAGCAGTCCCTTTGGACTAGCGGATATCTACGAGCAGTACTTC. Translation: CASSPFGLADIYEQYF.